Each of the 22 T cell receptor beta chains below was sequenced from the same sample in a study of T-cell memory formation after mild COVID-19. TCRdb re-analysed the 5' RACE reads in MiXCR, keeping a single row per CDR3 protein. The sample records around 530,000 distinct CDR3 sequences, about 20% being singletons. The sample comprised PBMCs or a T cell subset sorted from them (not recorded which). The receptors come from an adult woman who had mild COVID-19 (a few samples of this study predate the infection). Cell type and time point are not known.

The chain is built from TRBV11-1 and TRBJ2-1; 8 positions match TRBD2. Trimming removed 3 bases from V and 6 bases from J; junction bases left unmatched: 10. Germline V gene data show CDR1 as SGHAT and CDR2 as FQDESV (reference sequence). The CDR3 has 16 amino acids. The CDR3 nucleotides read TGTGCCAGCAGCTTTAACGGGAGGGTCCTAGGCAATGAGCAGTTCTTC. Amino acids: CASSFNGRVLGNEQFF.

The chain combines TRBV3-1 with TRBJ2-1, with D maybe TRBD2 (6 bases). V gave up 0 bases and J gave up 5 bases, with 17 bases separating them. The CDR3 contains 17 residues. Germline-derived CDR1 and CDR2 are LGHDT and YNNKEL (reference sequence). CDR3 in DNA: TGTGCCAGCAGCCAAGAGGTAGGGGAGGCCCACAACAATGAGCAGTTCTTC. Translating it yields CASSQEVGEAHNNEQFF.

This clonotype was seen a handful of times. This chain connects TRBV5-5 to TRBJ1-5; D perhaps matches TRBD1 (5 bases). CDR1 and CDR2 from the germline V gene are SGHKS and YYEKEE (reference sequence). The V end was cut by 0 bases, the J end by 6 bases, with 16 bases between. The CDR3 runs 16 residues. Here the CDR3 reads CASSLGAGSEFQPQHF. DNA for the CDR3: TGTGCCAGCAGCTTGGGGGCAGGGTCGGAGTTTCAGCCCCAGCATTTT.

This chain connects TRBV3-1 to TRBJ2-7; 7 bases align to TRBD1. CDR1 and CDR2 (germline): LGHDT, YNNKEL (reference sequence). The J segment lost 2 bases and the V segment lost 5 bases, leaving 24 bases of the junction unmatched. The CDR3 sequence is 20 residues long. This chain's CDR3 is CASSTETPGTVSLAPYEQYF. The CDR3 nucleotides read TGTGCCAGCAGCACCGAAACCCCCGGGACAGTCTCTCTGGCTCCCTACGAGCAGTACTTC.

This chain joins TRBV9 and TRBJ1-4; 12 nucleotides agree with TRBD1. This CDR3 spans 14 amino acids. V gave up 2 bases and J gave up 8 bases; unmatched junction bases: 1. The germline V gene encodes CDR1 SGDLS and CDR2 YYNGEE. CDR3 protein: CASSVGTGGEKLFF. The CDR3, as DNA: TGTGCCAGCAGCGTCGGGACAGGGGGCGAAAAACTGTTTTTT.

The CDR3 sequence is CASSALDKVGTEAFF. The CDR3 DNA sequence: TGTGCCAGCAGCGCCCTCGACAAGGTCGGCACTGAAGCTTTCTTT. The genes are TRBV5-6 and TRBJ1-1; unclear D gene. The CDR3 extends over 15 amino acids. CDR1 is SGHDT, CDR2 YYEEEE, per germline. The ends were cut back, 4 bases at V and 4 bases at J, with 17 bases in the middle.

There are a few counts of this clonotype. J is TRBJ1-2 and V is TRBV20-1; no definite D call. Trimming pared 1 base from V and 8 bases from J, leaving 8 bases between. CDR1 is DFQATT, CDR2 SNEGSKA, per germline (reference sequence). The CDR3 runs 11 residues. CDR3 sequence: CSARVPAGYTF. CDR3 bases: TGCAGTGCTAGAGTTCCCGCCGGCTACACCTTC.

This clonotype has ten or more counts. The rearrangement links TRBV24-1 to TRBJ2-1; possibly TRBD1 for D (6 bases). This CDR3 comprises 13 residues. V shed 8 bases and J shed 8 bases, with 15 bases lying between them. The V gene's germline CDR1 is KGHDR and CDR2 SFDVKD. The CDR3 loop is CATMTGGRDEQFF. The CDR3 DNA reads TGTGCCACCATGACTGGGGGCCGTGATGAGCAGTTCTTC.

The chain has TRBV12-3 or TRBV12-4 and TRBJ2-3; 8 bases match TRBD2. The CDR3 spans 17 residues. Losses at the gene ends were 5 bases for V and 2 bases for J; bases not matched to a gene: 12. The CDR3 here is CASSPSTAGAATDTQYF. DNA for the CDR3: TGTGCCAGCAGTCCTTCTACAGCGGGAGCGGCCACAGATACGCAGTATTTT.

The chain recombines TRBV6-6 with TRBJ1-3; the D gene is possibly TRBD1 (5 bases). Germline lookup yields CDR1 MNHNY and CDR2 SVGAGI (reference sequence). Trimming shortened V by 7 bases and J by 0 bases, and 10 bases separated the two germline ends. This CDR3 comprises 14 residues. The CDR3 DNA sequence: TGTGCCAGCACTGGGGGAAACTCTGGAAACACCATATATTTT. Translated: CASTGGNSGNTIYF.

The chain couples TRBV11-2 to TRBJ2-3, with 7 positions matching TRBD1. The CDR3 totals 16 residues. V shed 3 bases and J 2 bases; nucleotides not matched to a gene: 8. Germline V lookup: CDR1 SGHAT, CDR2 FQNNGV. The CDR3 protein is CASSFRSDRHTDTQYF. For the CDR3, the DNA is TGTGCCAGCAGCTTTCGGTCGGACAGGCACACAGATACGCAGTATTTT.

This clonotype was picked up a small number of times. J is TRBJ1-2 and V is TRBV12-3 or TRBV12-4; unclear D gene. This CDR3 spans 13 amino acids. The V and J ends lost 2 bases and 2 bases respectively, with 6 bases between them. The CDR3 loop is CASSLRPNYGYTF. The CDR3, as DNA: TGTGCCAGCAGTTTAAGGCCGAACTATGGCTACACCTTC.

The genes are TRBV7-9 and TRBJ2-1; TRBD1 agrees at 8 bases. CDR1 and CDR2 from the germline V gene are SEHNR and FQNEAQ (reference sequence). Trimming took 6 bases from V and 12 from J; bases not matched to a gene: 4. The CDR3 is made up of 11 amino acids. The CDR3 coding sequence is TGTGCCAGCAGTGGGACAGGAGCGCAGTTCTTC. Its translation is CASSGTGAQFF.

This clonotype has just a few counts. The chain joins TRBV6-5 to TRBJ2-1; D tentatively fits TRBD1 or TRBD2 (6 bases each). Deletions cut 6 bases from V and 0 bases from J, with 12 bases between. In germline, CDR1 is MNHEY, CDR2 SVGAGI. The CDR3 length is 15 residues. The CDR3 nucleotides are TGTGCCAGCAGGCGGGACATGAGCTCCTACAATGAGCAGTTCTTC. This translates into CASRRDMSSYNEQFF.

The rearrangement uses TRBV5-1 and TRBJ1-2; 7 positions agree with TRBD1. Per germline, CDR1 SGHRS and CDR2 YFSETQ. The CDR3 runs to 16 residues. V gave up 4 bases and J gave up 4 bases; unmatched junction bases: 13. CDR3 in amino acids: CASSLGTASDLYGYTF. CDR3 in DNA: TGCGCCAGCAGCCTCGGGACAGCGTCTGACCTCTATGGCTACACCTTC.

The chain uses TRBV20-1 and TRBJ2-7; TRBD2 aligns across 10 bases. This CDR3 has 13 amino acids. V shed 6 bases and J 5 bases; nucleotides not matched to a gene: 7. Germline V gene lookup returns CDR1 DFQATT and CDR2 SNEGSKA (reference sequence). The CDR3 is CSAPKAGGHEQYF. The CDR3 DNA reads as TGCAGTGCGCCAAAAGCGGGAGGGCACGAGCAGTACTTC.

In its sample, this clonotype was seen a few times. J is TRBJ2-3 and V is TRBV6-2 or TRBV6-3, with D possibly matching TRBD2 (6 bases). CDR3 length: 15 amino acids. Germline V gene data show CDR1 as MNHEY and CDR2 as SVGEGT. V was pared by 6 bases and J by 4 bases, with 17 bases between. Here the CDR3 reads CASSQGWRDSDTQYF. CDR3 sequence (DNA): TGTGCCAGCAGCCAAGGTTGGCGGGATTCAGATACGCAGTATTTT.

This clonotype came up a few times. CDR3 amino acids: CSARVPASTDTQYF. In DNA, the CDR3 is TGCAGTGCTAGAGTGCCGGCCAGCACAGATACGCAGTATTTT. The rearrangement joins TRBV20-1 to TRBJ2-3, with D unclear. CDR3 size: 14 residues. Germline assignment: CDR1 DFQATT and CDR2 SNEGSKA (reference sequence). Trimming removed 1 base at V and 0 bases at J, with 8 bases between.

This clonotype showed up just a few times. The chain employs TRBV7-8 and TRBJ2-7; TRBD2 is a possible D gene (6 bases). CDR1 is SGHVS and CDR2 is FQNEAQ in the germline V gene. Trimming took 1 base from V and 4 from J, leaving 14 bases between them. The CDR3 sequence is 15 residues long. The DNA for the CDR3 is TGTGCCAGCAGCTTAGTCGGGGGTTCAGCATACGAGCAGTACTTC. It translates to CASSLVGGSAYEQYF. The variable domain in full, completed from reference TRBV7-8 and TRBJ2-7, reads GAGVSQSPRYKVAKRGQDVALRCDPISGHVSLFWYQQALGQGPEFLTYFQNEAQLDKSGLPSDRFFAERPEGSVSTLKIQRTQQEDSAVYLCASSLVGGSAYEQYFGPGTRLTVT.

This clonotype showed up just a few times. The chain couples TRBV20-1 to TRBJ2-5; D is unclear. The CDR3 has 15 amino acids. Germline CDR1 DFQATT, CDR2 SNEGSKA (reference sequence). V was cut by 0 bases and J by 1 base, with 12 bases left in between. The CDR3 region has the DNA TGCAGTGCTAGAGAGGTTGGGGTAATCCAAGAGACCCAGTACTTC. Encoded protein: CSAREVGVIQETQYF.

This clonotype was counted between two and nine times. The chain employs TRBV20-1 and TRBJ2-3, with D possibly TRBD2 on 6 matching bases. The germline V gene has CDR1 DFQATT and CDR2 SNEGSKA (reference sequence). This CDR3 spans 15 amino acids. V gave up 4 bases and J gave up 0 bases, with 14 bases separating them. The CDR3 loop is CSAMESSVSTDTQYF. The CDR3 coding sequence is TGCAGTGCTATGGAATCTAGCGTAAGCACAGATACGCAGTATTTT.

The chain recombines TRBV28 with TRBJ2-6, with D perhaps TRBD2 (5 bases). The V and J ends lost 5 bases and 1 base respectively, with 9 bases between them. The germline V gene has CDR1 MDHEN and CDR2 SYDVKM. The length of the CDR3 is 15 residues. CDR3 residues: CASSGGVSGANVLTF. CDR3 DNA sequence: TGTGCCAGCAGTGGAGGTGTATCTGGGGCCAACGTCCTGACTTTC.